The text below deals with one T cell receptor beta chain. The antigen is undetermined. This specimen belongs to a study of T cells in localized non-small cell lung cancer. The data were produced by immunoSEQ multiplex PCR, yet TCRdb's version contains in-frame clones alone and is incomplete. The data contain more than 15,000 clones, more than 75% of them singletons. The study's findings and limits: Tumor trailed uninvolved adjacent lung in T cell clonality, which peaked there. Appearance in adjacent lung was seen for a median 57 of the top 100 tumor clones.

The CDR3 runs to 13 residues. Germline V gene data show CDR1 as SGHDN and CDR2 as FVKESK. The germline V and J ends were trimmed by 2 bases and 4 bases, with 6 bases remaining between them. The origin of this receptor is a male donor aged 60 or over with stage I lung adenocarcinoma. Sequenced here: peripheral blood, sampled before any cancer treatment. This chain uses TRBV14 with TRBJ1-5; D uncertain. CDR3 DNA: TGTGCCAGCAGCCAAAGTCTGAATCAGCCCCAGCATTTT. Its protein product is CASSQSLNQPQHF.